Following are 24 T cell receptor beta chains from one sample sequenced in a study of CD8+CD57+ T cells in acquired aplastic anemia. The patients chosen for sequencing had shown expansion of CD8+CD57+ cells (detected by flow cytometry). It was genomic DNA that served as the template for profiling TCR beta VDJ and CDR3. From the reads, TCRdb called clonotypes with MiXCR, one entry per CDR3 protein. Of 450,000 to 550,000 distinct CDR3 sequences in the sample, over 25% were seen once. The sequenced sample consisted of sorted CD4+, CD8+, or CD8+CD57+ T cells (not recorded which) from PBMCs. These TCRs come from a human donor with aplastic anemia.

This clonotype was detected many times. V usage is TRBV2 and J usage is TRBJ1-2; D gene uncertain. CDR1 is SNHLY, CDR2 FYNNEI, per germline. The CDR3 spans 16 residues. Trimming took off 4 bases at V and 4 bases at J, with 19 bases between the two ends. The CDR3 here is CASSVITGPPGYGYTF. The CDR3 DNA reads TGTGCCAGCAGTGTAATTACCGGCCCTCCCGGCTATGGCTACACCTTC.

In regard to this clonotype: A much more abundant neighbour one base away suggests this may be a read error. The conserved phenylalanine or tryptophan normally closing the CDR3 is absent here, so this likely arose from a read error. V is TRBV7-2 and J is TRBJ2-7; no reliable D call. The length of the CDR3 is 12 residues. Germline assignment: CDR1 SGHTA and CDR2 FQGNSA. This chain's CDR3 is CASSQVFGEQYS. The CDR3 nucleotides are TGCGCCAGCAGCCAAGTTTTTGGGGAGCAGTACTCC.

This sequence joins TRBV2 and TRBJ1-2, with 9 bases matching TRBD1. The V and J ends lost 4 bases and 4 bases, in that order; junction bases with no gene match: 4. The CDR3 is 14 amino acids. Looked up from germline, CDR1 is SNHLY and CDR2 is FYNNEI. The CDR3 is CASSVQGQGYGYTF. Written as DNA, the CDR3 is TGTGCCAGCAGTGTTCAGGGACAGGGCTATGGCTACACCTTC.

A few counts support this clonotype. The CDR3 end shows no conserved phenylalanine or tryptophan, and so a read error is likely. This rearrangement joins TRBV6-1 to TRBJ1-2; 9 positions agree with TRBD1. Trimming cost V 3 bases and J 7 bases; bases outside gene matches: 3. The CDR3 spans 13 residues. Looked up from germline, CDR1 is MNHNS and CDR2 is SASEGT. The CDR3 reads CASSEDRGGGYTL. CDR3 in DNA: TGTGCCAGCAGTGAGGACAGGGGAGGTGGCTACACCCTC.

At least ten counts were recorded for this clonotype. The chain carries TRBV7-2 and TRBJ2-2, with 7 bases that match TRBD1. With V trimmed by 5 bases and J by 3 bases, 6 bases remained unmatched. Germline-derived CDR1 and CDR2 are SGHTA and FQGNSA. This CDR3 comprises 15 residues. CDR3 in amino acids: CASSRQGTDTGELFF. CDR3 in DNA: TGTGCCAGCAGCCGACAGGGAACGGACACCGGGGAGCTGTTTTTT.

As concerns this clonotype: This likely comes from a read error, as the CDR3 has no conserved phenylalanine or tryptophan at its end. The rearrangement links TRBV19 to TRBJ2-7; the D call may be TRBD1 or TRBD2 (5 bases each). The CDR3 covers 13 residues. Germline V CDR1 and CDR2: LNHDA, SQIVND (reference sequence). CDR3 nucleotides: TGTGCCTGTAGGCAGGGACGTTTCAACGAGCAGTACCTC. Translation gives CACRQGRFNEQYL.

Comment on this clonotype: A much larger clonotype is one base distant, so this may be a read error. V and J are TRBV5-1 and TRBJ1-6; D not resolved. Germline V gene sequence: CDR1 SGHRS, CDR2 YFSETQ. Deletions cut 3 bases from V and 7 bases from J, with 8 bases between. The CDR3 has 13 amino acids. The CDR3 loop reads CASSSDWNSPLHF. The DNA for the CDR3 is TGCGCCAGCAGCTCAGACTGGAATTCACCCCTCCACTTT.

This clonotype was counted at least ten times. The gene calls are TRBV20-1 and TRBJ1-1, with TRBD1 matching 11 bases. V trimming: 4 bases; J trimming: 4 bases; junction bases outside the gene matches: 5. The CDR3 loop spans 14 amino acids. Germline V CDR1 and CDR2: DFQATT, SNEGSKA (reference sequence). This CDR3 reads CSATDRGRGTEAFF. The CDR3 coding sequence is TGCAGTGCTACGGACAGGGGGCGAGGCACTGAAGCTTTCTTT.

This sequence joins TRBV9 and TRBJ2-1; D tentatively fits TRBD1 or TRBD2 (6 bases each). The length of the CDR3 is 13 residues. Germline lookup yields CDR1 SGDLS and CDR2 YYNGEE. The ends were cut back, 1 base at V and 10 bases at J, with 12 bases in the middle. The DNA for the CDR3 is TGTGCCAGCAGCGTACCTTCGGGGGCCGAGCAGTTCTTC. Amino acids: CASSVPSGAEQFF.

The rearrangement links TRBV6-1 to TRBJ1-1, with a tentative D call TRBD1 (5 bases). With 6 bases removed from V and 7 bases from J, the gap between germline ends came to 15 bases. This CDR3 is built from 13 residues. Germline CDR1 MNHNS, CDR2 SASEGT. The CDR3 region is CASRQADRVEAFF. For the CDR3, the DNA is TGTGCCAGCAGACAAGCAGACAGAGTTGAAGCTTTCTTT.

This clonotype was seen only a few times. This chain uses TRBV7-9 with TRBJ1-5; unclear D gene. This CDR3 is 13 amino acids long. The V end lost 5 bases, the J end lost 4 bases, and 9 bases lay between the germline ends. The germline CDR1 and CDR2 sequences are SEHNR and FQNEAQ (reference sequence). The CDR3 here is CASSQGRNQPQHF. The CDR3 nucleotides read TGTGCCAGCAGCCAAGGGAGGAATCAGCCCCAGCATTTT.

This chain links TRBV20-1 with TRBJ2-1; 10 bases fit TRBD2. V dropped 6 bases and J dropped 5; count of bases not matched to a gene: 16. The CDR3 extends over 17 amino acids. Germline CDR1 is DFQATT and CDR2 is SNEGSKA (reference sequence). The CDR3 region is CSASSQRASGSNNEQFF. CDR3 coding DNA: TGCAGTGCCAGCAGCCAGAGGGCTAGCGGGAGTAACAATGAGCAGTTCTTC.

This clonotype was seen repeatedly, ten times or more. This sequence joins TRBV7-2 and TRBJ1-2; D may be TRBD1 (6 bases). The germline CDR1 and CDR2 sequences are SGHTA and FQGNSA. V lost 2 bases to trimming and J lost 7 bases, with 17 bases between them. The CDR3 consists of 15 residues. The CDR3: CASSLQSDSLSGYTF. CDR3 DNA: TGTGCCAGCAGCTTACAGTCGGACAGTCTCTCTGGCTACACCTTC.

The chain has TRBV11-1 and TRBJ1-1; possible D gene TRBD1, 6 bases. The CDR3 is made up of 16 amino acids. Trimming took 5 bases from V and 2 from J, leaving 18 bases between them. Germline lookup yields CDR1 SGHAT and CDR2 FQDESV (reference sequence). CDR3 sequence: CASSGGPFRGNTEAFF. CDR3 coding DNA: TGTGCCAGCAGCGGGGGCCCATTCAGGGGAAACACTGAAGCTTTCTTT.

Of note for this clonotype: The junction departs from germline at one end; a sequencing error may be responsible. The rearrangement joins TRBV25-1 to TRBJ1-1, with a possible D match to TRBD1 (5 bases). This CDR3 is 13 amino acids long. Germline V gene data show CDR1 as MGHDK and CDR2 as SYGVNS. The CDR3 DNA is TGTGCCAGCAGAGAACCAGGGAACACTGAAGCCTTCTTT. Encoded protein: CASREPGNTEAFF.

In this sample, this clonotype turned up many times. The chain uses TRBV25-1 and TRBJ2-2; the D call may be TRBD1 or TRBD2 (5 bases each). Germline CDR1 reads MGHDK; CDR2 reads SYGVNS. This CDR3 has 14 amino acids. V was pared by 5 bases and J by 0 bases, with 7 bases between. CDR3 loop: CASSTGPNTGELFF. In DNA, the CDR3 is TGTGCCAGCAGTACGGGACCGAACACCGGGGAGCTGTTTTTT. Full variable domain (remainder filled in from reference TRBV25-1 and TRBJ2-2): EADIYQTPRYLVIGTGKKITLECSQTMGHDKMYWYQQDPGMELHLIHYSYGVNSTEKGDLSSESTVSRIRTEHFPLTLESARPSHTSQYLCASSTGPNTGELFFGEGSRLTVL.

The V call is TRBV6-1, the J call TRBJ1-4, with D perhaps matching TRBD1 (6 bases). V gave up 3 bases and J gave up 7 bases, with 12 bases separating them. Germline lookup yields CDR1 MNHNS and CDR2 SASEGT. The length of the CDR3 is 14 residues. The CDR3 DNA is TGTGCCAGCAGTGAGGAGACAGGCCTTGAAAAACTGTTTTTT. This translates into CASSEETGLEKLFF.

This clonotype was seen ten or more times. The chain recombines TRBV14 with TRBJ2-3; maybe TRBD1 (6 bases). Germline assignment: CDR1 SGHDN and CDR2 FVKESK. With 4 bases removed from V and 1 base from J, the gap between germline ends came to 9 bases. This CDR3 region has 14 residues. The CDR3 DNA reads TGTGCCAGCAGCCGACAGGCACGCACAGATACGCAGTATTTT. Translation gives CASSRQARTDTQYF.

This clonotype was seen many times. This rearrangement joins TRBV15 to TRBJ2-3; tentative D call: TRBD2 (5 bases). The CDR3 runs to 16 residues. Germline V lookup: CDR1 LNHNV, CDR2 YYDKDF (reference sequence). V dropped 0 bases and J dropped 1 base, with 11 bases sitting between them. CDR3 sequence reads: CATSRDQAARTDTQYF. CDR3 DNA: TGTGCCACCAGCAGAGATCAAGCGGCCCGCACAGATACGCAGTATTTT.

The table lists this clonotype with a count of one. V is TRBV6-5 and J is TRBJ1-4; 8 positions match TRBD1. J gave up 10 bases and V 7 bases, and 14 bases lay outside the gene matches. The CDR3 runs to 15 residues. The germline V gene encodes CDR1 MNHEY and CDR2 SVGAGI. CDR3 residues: CASIESSGGKGKLFF. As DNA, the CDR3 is TGTGCCAGCATCGAATCCTCAGGGGGCAAGGGAAAACTGTTTTTT.

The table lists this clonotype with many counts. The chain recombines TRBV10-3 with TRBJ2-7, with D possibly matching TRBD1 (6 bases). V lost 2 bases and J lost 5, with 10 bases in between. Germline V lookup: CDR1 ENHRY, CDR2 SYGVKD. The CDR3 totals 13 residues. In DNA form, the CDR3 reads TGTGCCATCAGTGAGCGGACAGAGGACGAGCAGTACTTC. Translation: CAISERTEDEQYF.

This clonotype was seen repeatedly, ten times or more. The CDR3 region is CASSSLRRQDNEQFF. CDR3 nucleotides: TGTGCCAGTAGTTCCCTACGGAGACAGGACAATGAGCAGTTCTTC. The V and J genes are TRBV19 and TRBJ2-1, with D maybe TRBD1 (6 bases). Germline V gene data show CDR1 as LNHDA and CDR2 as SQIVND (reference sequence). Trimming pared 5 bases from V and 5 bases from J, leaving 16 bases between. The CDR3 consists of 15 residues.

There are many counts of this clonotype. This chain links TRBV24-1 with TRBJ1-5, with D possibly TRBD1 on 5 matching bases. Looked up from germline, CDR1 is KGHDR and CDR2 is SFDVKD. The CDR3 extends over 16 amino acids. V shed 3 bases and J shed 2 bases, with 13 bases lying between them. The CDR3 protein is CATSDRGGTGNQPQHF. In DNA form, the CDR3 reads TGTGCCACCAGTGATAGGGGAGGGACTGGCAATCAGCCCCAGCATTTT.

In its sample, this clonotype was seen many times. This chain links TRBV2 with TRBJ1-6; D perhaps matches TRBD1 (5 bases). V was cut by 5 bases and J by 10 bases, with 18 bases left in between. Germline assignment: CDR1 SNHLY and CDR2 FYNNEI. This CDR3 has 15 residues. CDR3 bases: TGTGCCAGCAGTCTACGGGGCCAGGACGTCTCACCCCTCCACTTT. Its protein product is CASSLRGQDVSPLHF.